This T cell receptor (beta chain) was recorded in a study of CD8 T cells in ankylosing spondylitis. After removal of 3 bases from V and 13 bases from J, the junction contained 12 bases not matched to a gene. CDR1 is SQVTM, CDR2 ANQGSEA, per germline. The CDR3 totals 12 residues. TCR beta libraries were made by quantitative 5'-RACE with molecular barcodes. In TCRdb, the 5' RACE reads were re-called with MiXCR into one record per CDR3 protein. The repertoire holds some 340,000 distinct CDR3 sequences, with approximately 14% as singletons. In this sample, this clonotype turned up a few times. The TCR was taken from a male donor with ankylosing spondylitis or in good health (not recorded which). The sequenced sample consisted of blood, either unsorted or a sorted T cell fraction (not recorded which). V gene TRBV29-1 combines with J gene TRBJ2-7, with TRBD1 matching 7 bases. CDR3: CSVDVSGGSHYF. As DNA, the CDR3 is TGCAGCGTTGATGTTTCAGGGGGATCCCATTACTTC.